What follows are 15 T cell receptor beta chains derived from one specimen sequenced in a study of blood T cell repertoires in COVID-19. Here immunoSEQ multiplex PCR was the method, and the copy in TCRdb shows in-frame clones only, minus some. The sample has roughly 220,000 clones; around 80% are singletons. Sample: peripheral blood. Receptors were obtained from a woman aged 60-75 years who had recovered from COVID-19.

The genes are TRBV4-1 and TRBJ1-5; unclear D gene. V dropped 2 bases and J dropped 4 bases, with 6 bases sitting between them. This CDR3 comprises 13 residues. The germline CDR1 and CDR2 sequences are MGHRA and YSYEKL. The CDR3 region has the DNA TGCGCCAGCAGCCAAATACTTAATCAGCCCCAGCATTTT. The encoded protein is CASSQILNQPQHF.

The V gene is TRBV29-1, the J gene TRBJ2-3, with 10 positions matching TRBD2. The CDR3 is made up of 15 amino acids. CDR1 is SQVTM, CDR2 ANQGSEA, per germline. Unmatched junction bases numbered 11, after V lost 7 bases and J lost 4 bases. This CDR3 reads CSAGPSGGGADTQYF. The CDR3 coding sequence is TGCAGCGCCGGGCCTAGCGGGGGCGGCGCAGATACGCAGTATTTT.

The chain recombines TRBV29-1 with TRBJ1-2; TRBD1 might be the D (6 bases). The CDR3 loop spans 11 amino acids. Germline V gene sequence: CDR1 SQVTM, CDR2 ANQGSEA. V was clipped by 5 bases and J by 5 bases, with 9 bases between them. CDR3 region: CSVYREYGYTF. In DNA, the CDR3 is TGCAGCGTTTACAGGGAGTATGGCTACACCTTC.

The rearrangement joins TRBV7-3 to TRBJ2-3; TRBD2 matches at 7 bases. Looked up from germline, CDR1 is SGHTA and CDR2 is FQGTGA. Trimming took 6 bases from V and 3 from J; bases not matched to a gene: 9. CDR3 length: 15 residues. The DNA for the CDR3 is TGTGCCAGCAGTGCGTATTTCGGGAGGACAGATACGCAGTATTTT. Its translation is CASSAYFGRTDTQYF.

This clone has ten or more counts. The rearrangement uses TRBV6-2 or TRBV6-3 and TRBJ2-1, with 7 nucleotides matching TRBD1. The CDR3 contains 12 residues. V was clipped by 4 bases and J by 9 bases; unmatched bases: 3. Germline V gives CDR1 MNHEY, CDR2 SVGEGT. The DNA of the CDR3 is TGTGCCAGCAGTTCACAGGGGACTGAGCAGTTCTTC. The encoded protein is CASSSQGTEQFF.

V and J are TRBV24-1 and TRBJ2-1; TRBD1 might be the D (6 bases). CDR1 is KGHDR and CDR2 is SFDVKD in the germline V gene. Trimming stripped 7 bases from V and 1 base from J, with 16 bases between. The length of the CDR3 is 16 residues. The CDR3 loop is CATRENRDDSYNEQFF. For the CDR3, the DNA is TGTGCCACCAGGGAAAACAGGGATGATTCCTACAATGAGCAGTTCTTC.

This clone is a singleton in its sample. V is TRBV11-2 and J is TRBJ1-4; D is unresolved. This CDR3 comprises 16 residues. Germline CDR1 reads SGHAT; CDR2 reads FQNNGV. Trimming took 4 bases from V and 6 from J, leaving 18 bases between them. CDR3 sequence: CASSSVREGRYEKLFF. In DNA, the CDR3 is TGTGCCAGCAGCTCCGTTCGAGAGGGCCGTTATGAAAAACTGTTTTTT. Together with reference TRBV11-2 and TRBJ1-4, the CDR3 gives the full variable domain: EAGVAQSPRYKIIEKRQSVAFWCNPISGHATLYWYQQILGQGPKLLIQFQNNGVVDDSQLPKDRFSAERLKGVDSTLKIQPAKLEDSAVYLCASSSVREGRYEKLFFGSGTQLSVL.

The V and J genes are TRBV6-2 or TRBV6-3 and TRBJ2-7, with 10 bases lining up with TRBD1. Germline V gene sequence: CDR1 MNHEY, CDR2 SVGEGT. V dropped 5 bases and J dropped 3; count of bases not matched to a gene: 7. The CDR3 contains 15 residues. Here the CDR3 DNA reads TGTGCCAGCAGTCGGCCCGGGACAGGGGACTACGAGCAGTACTTC. Amino acid sequence: CASSRPGTGDYEQYF.

This CDR3 is CSASGGGQINEKLFF. The CDR3, as DNA: TGCAGTGCTAGTGGAGGGGGACAGATTAATGAAAAACTGTTTTTT. The chain recombines TRBV20-1 with TRBJ1-4; 7 nucleotides align to TRBD1. This CDR3 comprises 15 residues. V shed 3 bases, J shed 4 bases, and the junction held 8 bases outside the gene matches. Germline CDR1 reads DFQATT; CDR2 reads SNEGSKA (reference sequence).

The chain is built from TRBV4-2 and TRBJ2-5; 15 bases align to TRBD2. Germline V gene data show CDR1 as LGHNA and CDR2 as YNFKEQ. There are 19 residues in the CDR3. With 0 bases clipped from V and 5 bases from J, the junction kept 10 bases outside the gene matches. The CDR3: CASSQDPTGLAGGLETQYF. CDR3 nucleotides: TGTGCCAGCAGCCAAGATCCCACCGGACTAGCGGGGGGGCTGGAGACCCAGTACTTC.

The chain's CDR3 is CASSYSPVSSYEQYF. The CDR3 region has the DNA TGTGCCAGCAGTTACTCGCCAGTATCCTCCTACGAGCAGTACTTC. This chain links TRBV6-5 with TRBJ2-7; D remains ambiguous. The germline CDR1 and CDR2 sequences are MNHEY and SVGAGI. Trimming took off 0 bases at V and 0 bases at J, with 9 bases between the two ends. The CDR3 length is 15 residues.

The rearrangement uses TRBV6-5 and TRBJ2-1, with TRBD2 matching over 12 bases. Germline CDR1 reads MNHEY; CDR2 reads SVGAGI. V dropped 6 bases and J dropped 8; count of bases not matched to a gene: 8. The CDR3 is made up of 15 amino acids. CDR3 sequence: CASRTSSGGAHEQFF. Written as DNA, the CDR3 is TGTGCCAGCAGGACCTCTAGCGGGGGGGCCCATGAGCAGTTCTTC.

The chain has TRBV14 and TRBJ2-7; D is perhaps TRBD2 (6 bases). The CDR3 length is 16 residues. Trimming took 1 base from V and 0 from J, leaving 13 bases between them. Germline assignment: CDR1 SGHDN and CDR2 FVKESK. In DNA, the CDR3 is TGTGCCAGCAGCCAAGGTTGGAGGGCCAACTCCTACGAGCAGTACTTC. Its translation: CASSQGWRANSYEQYF.

This chain uses TRBV9 with TRBJ2-1; 7 bases line up with TRBD1. V lost 0 bases to trimming and J lost 4 bases; unmatched junction nucleotides: 4. This CDR3 is built from 15 residues. Per the germline V gene, CDR1 is SGDLS and CDR2 is YYNGEE. This CDR3 reads CASSVEAGGYNEQFF. In nucleotides, the CDR3 is TGTGCCAGCAGCGTAGAGGCAGGGGGTTACAATGAGCAGTTCTTC.

The V and J genes are TRBV5-4 and TRBJ1-3; the D gene is possibly TRBD1 (6 bases). Germline V gives CDR1 SGHNT, CDR2 YYREEE (reference sequence). This CDR3 is built from 16 residues. Trimming stripped 0 bases from V and 0 bases from J, with 10 bases between. The CDR3 is CASSLGQAFSGNTIYF. The DNA of the CDR3 is TGTGCCAGCAGCTTGGGACAGGCTTTCTCTGGAAACACCATATATTTT.